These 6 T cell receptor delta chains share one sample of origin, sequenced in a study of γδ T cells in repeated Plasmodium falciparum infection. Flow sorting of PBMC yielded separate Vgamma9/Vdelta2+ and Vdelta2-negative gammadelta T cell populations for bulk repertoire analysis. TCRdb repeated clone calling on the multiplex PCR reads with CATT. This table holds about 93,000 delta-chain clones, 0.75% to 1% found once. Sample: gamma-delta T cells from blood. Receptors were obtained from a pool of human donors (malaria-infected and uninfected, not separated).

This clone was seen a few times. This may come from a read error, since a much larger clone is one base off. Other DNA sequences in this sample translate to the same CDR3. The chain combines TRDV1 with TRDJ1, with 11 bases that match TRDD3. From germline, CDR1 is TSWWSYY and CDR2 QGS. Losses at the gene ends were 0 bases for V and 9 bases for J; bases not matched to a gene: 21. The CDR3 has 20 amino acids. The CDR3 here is CALGELSPLVGLLGDNELIF. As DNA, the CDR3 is TGTGCTCTTGGGGAACTCTCTCCGCTAGTGGGTTTACTGGGGGATAATGAACTCATCTTT.

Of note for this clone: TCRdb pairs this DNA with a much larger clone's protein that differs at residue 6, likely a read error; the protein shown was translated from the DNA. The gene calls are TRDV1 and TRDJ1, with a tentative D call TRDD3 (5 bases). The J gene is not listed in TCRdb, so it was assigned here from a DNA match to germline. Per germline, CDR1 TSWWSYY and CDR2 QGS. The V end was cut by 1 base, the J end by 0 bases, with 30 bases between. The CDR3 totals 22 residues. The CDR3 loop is CALGEPGPIHRGLWTNTDKLIF. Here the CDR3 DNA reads TGTGCTCTTGGGGAACCGGGTCCCATCCACAGGGGGCTTTGGACCAACACCGATAAACTCATCTTT.

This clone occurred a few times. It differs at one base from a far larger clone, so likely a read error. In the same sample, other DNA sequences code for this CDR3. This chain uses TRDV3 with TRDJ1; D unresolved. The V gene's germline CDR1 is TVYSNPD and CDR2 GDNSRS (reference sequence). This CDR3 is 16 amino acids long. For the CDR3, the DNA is TGTGCCTTTCGTCTAGCAGGCTGGCAACTTACCGACAAACTCATCTTT. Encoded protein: CAFRLAGWQLTDKLIF.

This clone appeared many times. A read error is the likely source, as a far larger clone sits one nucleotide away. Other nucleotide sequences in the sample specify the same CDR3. CDR3 region: CACDTVGSLPSLAETAQLFF. The CDR3 nucleotides are TGTGCCTGTGACACCGTCGGATCCCTGCCTTCCTTAGCTGAGACAGCACAGCTCTTCTTT. For the V gene the call is TRDV2; the J gene has no call; whether TRDD2, the table's D call, matches the DNA was not checked. The CDR3 consists of 20 residues. Per germline, CDR1 GEAIGNYY and CDR2 EKD.

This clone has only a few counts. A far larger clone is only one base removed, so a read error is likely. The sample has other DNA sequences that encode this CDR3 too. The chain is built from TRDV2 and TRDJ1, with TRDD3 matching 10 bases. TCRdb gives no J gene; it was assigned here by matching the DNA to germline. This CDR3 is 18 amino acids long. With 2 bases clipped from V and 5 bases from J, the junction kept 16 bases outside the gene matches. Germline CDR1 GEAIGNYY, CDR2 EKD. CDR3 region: CACDKGDTATSQTDKLIF. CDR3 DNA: TGTGCCTGTGACAAGGGGGATACGGCCACATCGCAGACTGATAAACTCATCTTT.

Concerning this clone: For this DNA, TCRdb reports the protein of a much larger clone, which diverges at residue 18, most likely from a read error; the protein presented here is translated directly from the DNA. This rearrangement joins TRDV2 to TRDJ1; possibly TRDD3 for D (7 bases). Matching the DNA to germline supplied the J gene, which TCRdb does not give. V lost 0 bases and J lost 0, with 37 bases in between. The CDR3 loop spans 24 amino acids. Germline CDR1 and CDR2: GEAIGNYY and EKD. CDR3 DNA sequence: TGTGCCTGTGACACCGGATTGGCGAGTCCTACTATAGCTGGGGGCCCTCGGGACACCGATAAACTCATCTTT. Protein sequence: CACDTGLASPTIAGGPRDTDKLIF.